This record looks at one TCR beta chain sequence and its context. This sample was included in a study of blood T cell repertoires in COVID-19. Overall study: In each case, the material was cDNA or gDNA derived from T cells, B-cell-depleted T cells, or PBMCs.

Original handling: The authors estimated nucleated cell counts from reference gene primer amplification. Sequencing used immunoSEQ multiplex PCR; TCRdb keeps in-frame clones, though not all of them. The V and J calls and clone size come from that table; D and trimming were worked out from the DNA. The table has roughly 200,000 clones, 80% seen once. The material sequenced was peripheral blood. The sequence was obtained from a man in his 60s with acute or convalescent COVID-19.

The CDR3 DNA follows: TGTGCCAGCAGCTTTGGAGGAGAGAAACTGTTTTTT. Protein: CASSFGGEKLFF. The V gene is TRBV7-6, the J gene TRBJ1-4; D remains unclear. V lost 3 bases, J lost 11 bases, and 10 bases lay in between. This CDR3 contains 12 residues. Germline V CDR1 and CDR2: SGHVS, FNYEAQ.